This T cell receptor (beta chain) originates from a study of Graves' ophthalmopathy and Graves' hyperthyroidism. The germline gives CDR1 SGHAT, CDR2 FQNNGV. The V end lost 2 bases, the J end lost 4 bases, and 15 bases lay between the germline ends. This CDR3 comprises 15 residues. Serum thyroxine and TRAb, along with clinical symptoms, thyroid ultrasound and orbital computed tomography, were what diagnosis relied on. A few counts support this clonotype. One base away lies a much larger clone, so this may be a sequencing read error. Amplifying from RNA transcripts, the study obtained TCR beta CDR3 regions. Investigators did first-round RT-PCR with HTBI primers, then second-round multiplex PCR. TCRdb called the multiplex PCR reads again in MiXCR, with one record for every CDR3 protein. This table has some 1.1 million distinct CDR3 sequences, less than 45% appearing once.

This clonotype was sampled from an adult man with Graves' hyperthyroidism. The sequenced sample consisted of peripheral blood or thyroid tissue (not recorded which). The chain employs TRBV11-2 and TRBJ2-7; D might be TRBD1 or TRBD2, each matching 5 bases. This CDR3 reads CASSLYQGWGYEQYF. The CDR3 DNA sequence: TGTGCCAGCAGCTTATACCAGGGTTGGGGGTACGAGCAGTACTTC.